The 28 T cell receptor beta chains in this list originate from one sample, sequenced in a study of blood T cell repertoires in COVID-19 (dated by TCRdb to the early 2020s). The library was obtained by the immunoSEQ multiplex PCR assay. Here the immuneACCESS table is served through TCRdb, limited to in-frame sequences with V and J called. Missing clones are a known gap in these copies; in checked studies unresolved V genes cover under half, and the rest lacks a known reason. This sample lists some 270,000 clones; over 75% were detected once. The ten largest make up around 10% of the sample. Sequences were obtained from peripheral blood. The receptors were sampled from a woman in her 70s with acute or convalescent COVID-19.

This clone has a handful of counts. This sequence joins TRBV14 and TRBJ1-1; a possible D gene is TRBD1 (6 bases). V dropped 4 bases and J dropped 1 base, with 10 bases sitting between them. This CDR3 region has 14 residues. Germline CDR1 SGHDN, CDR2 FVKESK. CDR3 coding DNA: TGTGCCAGCAGCCTGGGACAACCGAACACTGAAGCTTTCTTT. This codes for CASSLGQPNTEAFF.

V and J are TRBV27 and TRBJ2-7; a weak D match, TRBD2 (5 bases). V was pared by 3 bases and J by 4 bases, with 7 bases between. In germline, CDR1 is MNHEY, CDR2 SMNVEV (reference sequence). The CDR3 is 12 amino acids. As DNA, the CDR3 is TGTGCCAGCAGTTTTACGGGATACGAGCAGTACTTC. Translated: CASSFTGYEQYF.

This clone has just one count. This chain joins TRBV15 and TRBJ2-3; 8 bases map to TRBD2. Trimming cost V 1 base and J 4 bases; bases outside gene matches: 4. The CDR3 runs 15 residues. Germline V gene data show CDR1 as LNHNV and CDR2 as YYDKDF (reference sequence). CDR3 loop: CATSRGAGGPDTQYF. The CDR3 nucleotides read TGTGCCACCAGCAGAGGCGCGGGGGGACCAGATACGCAGTATTTT.

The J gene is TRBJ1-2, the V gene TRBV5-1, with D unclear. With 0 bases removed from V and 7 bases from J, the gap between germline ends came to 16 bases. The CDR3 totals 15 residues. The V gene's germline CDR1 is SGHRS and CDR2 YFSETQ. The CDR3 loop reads CASSLGSRELSGYTF. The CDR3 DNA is TGCGCCAGCAGCTTGGGGTCGCGGGAGTTAAGTGGCTACACCTTC.

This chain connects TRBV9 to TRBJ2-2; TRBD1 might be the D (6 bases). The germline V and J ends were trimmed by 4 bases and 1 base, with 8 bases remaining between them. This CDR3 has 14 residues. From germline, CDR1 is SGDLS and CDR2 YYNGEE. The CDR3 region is CASSRGQNTGELFF. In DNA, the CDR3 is TGTGCCAGCAGCAGGGGACAGAACACCGGGGAGCTGTTTTTT.

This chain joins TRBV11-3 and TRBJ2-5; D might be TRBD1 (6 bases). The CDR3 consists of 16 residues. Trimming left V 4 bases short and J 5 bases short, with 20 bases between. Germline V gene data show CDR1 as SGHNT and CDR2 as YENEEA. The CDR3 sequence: CASSSGAWGSSETQYF. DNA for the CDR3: TGTGCCAGCAGCTCAGGGGCCTGGGGATCCTCGGAGACCCAGTACTTC.

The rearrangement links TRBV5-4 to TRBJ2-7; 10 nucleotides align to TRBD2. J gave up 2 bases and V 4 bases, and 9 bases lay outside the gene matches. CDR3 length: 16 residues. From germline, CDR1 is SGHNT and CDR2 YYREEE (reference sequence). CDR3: CASSPFSSGGAYEQYF. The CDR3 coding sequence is TGTGCCAGCAGCCCTTTCTCTAGCGGGGGAGCCTACGAGCAGTACTTC. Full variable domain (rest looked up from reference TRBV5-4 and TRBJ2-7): ETGVTQSPTHLIKTRGQQVTLRCSSQSGHNTVSWYQQALGQGPQFIFQYYREEENGRGNFPPRFSGLQFPNYSSELNVNALELDDSALYLCASSPFSSGGAYEQYFGPGTRLTVT.

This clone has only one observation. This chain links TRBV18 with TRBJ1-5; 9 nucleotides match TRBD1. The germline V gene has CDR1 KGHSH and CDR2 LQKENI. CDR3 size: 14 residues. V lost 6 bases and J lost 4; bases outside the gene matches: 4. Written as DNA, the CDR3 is TGTGCCAGCTCCGGGGACAGGGAGAATCAGCCCCAGCATTTT. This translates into CASSGDRENQPQHF.

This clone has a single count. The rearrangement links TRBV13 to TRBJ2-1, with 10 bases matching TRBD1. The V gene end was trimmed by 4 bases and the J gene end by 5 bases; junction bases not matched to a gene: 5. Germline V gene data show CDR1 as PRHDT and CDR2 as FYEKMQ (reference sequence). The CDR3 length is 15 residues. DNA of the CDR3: TGTGCCAGCAGCTCCCGGGACAGGGGTAACAATGAGCAGTTCTTC. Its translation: CASSSRDRGNNEQFF. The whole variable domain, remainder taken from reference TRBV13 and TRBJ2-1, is AAGVIQSPRHLIKEKRETATLKCYPIPRHDTVYWYQQGPGQDPQFLISFYEKMQSDKGSIPDRFSAQQFSDYHSELNMSSLELGDSALYFCASSSRDRGNNEQFFGPGTRLTVL.

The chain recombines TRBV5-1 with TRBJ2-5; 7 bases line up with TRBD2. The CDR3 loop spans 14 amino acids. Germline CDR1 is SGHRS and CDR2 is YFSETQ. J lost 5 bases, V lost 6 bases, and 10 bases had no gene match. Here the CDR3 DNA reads TGCGCCAGCATGGTAGGGAGGGGCATCGAGACCCAGTACTTC. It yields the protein CASMVGRGIETQYF.

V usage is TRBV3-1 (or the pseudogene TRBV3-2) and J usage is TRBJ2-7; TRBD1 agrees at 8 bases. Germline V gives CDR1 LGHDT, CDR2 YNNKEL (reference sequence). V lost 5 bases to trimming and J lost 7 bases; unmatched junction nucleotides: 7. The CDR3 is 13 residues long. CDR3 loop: CASSFGQGPEQYF. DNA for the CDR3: TGTGCCAGCAGCTTTGGACAGGGCCCGGAGCAGTACTTC.

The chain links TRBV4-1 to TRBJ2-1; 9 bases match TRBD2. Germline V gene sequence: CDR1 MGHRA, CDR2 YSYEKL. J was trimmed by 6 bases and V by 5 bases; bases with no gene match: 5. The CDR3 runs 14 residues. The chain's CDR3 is CASSISGGVNEQFF. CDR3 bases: TGCGCCAGCAGCATTAGCGGGGGTGTCAATGAGCAGTTCTTC.

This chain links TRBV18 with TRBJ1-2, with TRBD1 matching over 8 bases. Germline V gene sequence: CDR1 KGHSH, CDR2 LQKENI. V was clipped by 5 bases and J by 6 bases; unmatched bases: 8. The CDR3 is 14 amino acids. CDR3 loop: CASSINRGMDGYTF. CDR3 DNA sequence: TGTGCCAGCTCAATCAACAGGGGGATGGATGGCTACACCTTC.

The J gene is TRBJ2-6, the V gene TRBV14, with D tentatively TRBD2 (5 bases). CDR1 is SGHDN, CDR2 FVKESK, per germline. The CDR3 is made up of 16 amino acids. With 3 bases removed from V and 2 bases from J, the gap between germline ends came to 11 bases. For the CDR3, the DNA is TGTGCCAGCAGCCACCCGAGGGTGGCTGGGGCCAACGTCCTGACTTTC. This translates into CASSHPRVAGANVLTF.

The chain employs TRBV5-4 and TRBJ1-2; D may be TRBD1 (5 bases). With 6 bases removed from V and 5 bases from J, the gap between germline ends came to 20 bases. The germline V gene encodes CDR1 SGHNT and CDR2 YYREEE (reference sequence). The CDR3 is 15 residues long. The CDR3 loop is CASTIEDTPAYGYTF. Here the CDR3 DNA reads TGTGCCAGCACCATTGAGGACACCCCGGCATATGGCTACACCTTC.

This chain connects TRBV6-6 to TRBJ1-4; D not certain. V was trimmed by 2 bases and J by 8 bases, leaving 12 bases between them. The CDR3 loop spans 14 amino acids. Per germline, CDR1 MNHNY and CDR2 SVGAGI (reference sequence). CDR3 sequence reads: CASSYRGGQEKLFF. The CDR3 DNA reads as TGTGCCAGCAGTTACCGGGGAGGGCAGGAAAAACTGTTTTTT.

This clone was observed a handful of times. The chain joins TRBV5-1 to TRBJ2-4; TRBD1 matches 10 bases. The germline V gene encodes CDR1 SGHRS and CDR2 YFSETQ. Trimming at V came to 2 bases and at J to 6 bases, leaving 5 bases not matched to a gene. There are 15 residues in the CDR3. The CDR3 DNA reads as TGCGCCAGCAGCTTTCGACAGGGGGCCGCAAACATTCAGTACTTC. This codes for CASSFRQGAANIQYF.

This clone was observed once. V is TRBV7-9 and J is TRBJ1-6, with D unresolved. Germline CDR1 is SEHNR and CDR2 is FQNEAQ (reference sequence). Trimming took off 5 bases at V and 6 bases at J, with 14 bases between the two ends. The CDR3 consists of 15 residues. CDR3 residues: CASSQSSAGNSPLHF. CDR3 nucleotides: TGTGCCAGCAGCCAATCAAGCGCCGGTAATTCACCCCTCCACTTT.

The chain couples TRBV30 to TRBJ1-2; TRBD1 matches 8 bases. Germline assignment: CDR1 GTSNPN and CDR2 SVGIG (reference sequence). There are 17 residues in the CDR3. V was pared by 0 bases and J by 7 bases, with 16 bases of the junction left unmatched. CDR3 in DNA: TGTGCCTGGAGTGTATCTAGCCAGGGGGCGCGGATTATTGGCTACACCTTC. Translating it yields CAWSVSSQGARIIGYTF.

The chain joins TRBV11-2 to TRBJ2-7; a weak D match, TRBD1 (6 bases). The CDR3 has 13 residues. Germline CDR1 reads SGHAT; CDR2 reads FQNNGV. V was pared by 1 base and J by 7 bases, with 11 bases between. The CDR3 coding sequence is TGTGCCAGCAGCTTAGCGGGGACAAGAGAGCAGTACTTC. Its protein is CASSLAGTREQYF.

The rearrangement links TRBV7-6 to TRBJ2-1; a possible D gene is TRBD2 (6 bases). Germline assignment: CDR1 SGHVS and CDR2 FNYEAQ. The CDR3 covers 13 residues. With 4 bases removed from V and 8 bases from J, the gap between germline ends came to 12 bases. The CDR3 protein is CASSYGSRDEQFF. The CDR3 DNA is TGTGCCAGCAGCTACGGGAGTCGAGATGAGCAGTTCTTC.

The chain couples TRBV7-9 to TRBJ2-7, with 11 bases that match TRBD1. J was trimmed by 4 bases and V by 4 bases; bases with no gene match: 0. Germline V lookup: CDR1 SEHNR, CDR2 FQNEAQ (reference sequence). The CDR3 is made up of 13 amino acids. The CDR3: CASSWDRGYEQYF. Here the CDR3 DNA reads TGTGCCAGCAGCTGGGACAGGGGGTACGAGCAGTACTTC.

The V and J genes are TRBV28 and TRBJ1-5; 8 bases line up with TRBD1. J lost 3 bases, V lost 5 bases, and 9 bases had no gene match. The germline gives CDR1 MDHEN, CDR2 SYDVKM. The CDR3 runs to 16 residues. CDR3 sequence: CASSTPARGLNQPQHF. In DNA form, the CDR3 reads TGTGCCAGCAGTACCCCAGCCAGGGGGCTCAATCAGCCCCAGCATTTT.

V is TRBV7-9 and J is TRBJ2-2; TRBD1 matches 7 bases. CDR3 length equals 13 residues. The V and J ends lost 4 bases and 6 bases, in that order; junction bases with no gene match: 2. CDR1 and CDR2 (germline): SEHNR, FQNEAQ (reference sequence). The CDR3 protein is CASSSTGPGELFF. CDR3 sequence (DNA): TGTGCCAGCAGCTCGACAGGGCCCGGGGAGCTGTTTTTT.

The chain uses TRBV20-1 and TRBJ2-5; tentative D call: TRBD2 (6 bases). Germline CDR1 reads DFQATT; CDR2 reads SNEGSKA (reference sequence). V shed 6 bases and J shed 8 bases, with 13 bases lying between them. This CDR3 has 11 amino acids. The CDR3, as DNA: TGCAGTGCCTTCGGGGGACGCACCCAGTACTTC. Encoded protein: CSAFGGRTQYF.

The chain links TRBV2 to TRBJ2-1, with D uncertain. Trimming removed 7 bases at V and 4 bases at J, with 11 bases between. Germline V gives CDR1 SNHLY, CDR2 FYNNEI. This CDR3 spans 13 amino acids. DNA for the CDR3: TGTGCCAGCATGGTCGAACAGTACAATGAGCAGTTCTTC. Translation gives CASMVEQYNEQFF.

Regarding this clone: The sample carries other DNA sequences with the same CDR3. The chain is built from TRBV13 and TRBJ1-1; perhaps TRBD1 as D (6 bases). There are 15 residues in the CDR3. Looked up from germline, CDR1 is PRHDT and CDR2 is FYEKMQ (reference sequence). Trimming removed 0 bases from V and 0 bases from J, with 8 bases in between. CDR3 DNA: TGTGCCAGCAGCTTAGGAGGGGGGGTGAACACTGAAGCTTTCTTT. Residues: CASSLGGGVNTEAFF. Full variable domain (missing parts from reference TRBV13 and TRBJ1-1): AAGVIQSPRHLIKEKRETATLKCYPIPRHDTVYWYQQGPGQDPQFLISFYEKMQSDKGSIPDRFSAQQFSDYHSELNMSSLELGDSALYFCASSLGGGVNTEAFFGQGTRLTVV.

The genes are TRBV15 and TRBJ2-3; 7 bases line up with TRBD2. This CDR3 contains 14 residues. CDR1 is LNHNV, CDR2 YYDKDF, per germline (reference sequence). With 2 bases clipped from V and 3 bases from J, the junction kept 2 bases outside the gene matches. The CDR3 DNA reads TGTGCCACCAGCAGACTAGCGGCAACAGATACGCAGTATTTT. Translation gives CATSRLAATDTQYF. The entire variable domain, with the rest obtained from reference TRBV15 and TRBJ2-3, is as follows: DAMVIQNPRYQVTQFGKPVTLSCSQTLNHNVMYWYQQKSSQAPKLLFHYYDKDFNNEADTPDNFQSRRPNTSFCFLDIRSPGLGDTAMYLCATSRLAATDTQYFGPGTRLTVL.